The 9 T cell receptor beta chains below come from one sample, sequenced in a study of blood T cell repertoires in COVID-19. TCRdb's copy holds only in-frame clones and misses some; the assay was immunoSEQ multiplex PCR. The sample consists of about 200,000 clones, 80% of them appearing once. The sequencing input was peripheral blood. All receptors derive from a human donor in a cohort sampled during active COVID-19.

CDR3 region: CASSSRGAEETQYF. CDR3 DNA: TGCGCCAGCAGCTCGCGGGGGGCGGAGGAGACCCAGTACTTC. J is TRBJ2-5 and V is TRBV5-1; the match to TRBD2 covers 8 bases. CDR1 is SGHRS, CDR2 YFSETQ, per germline. Trimming took 3 bases from V and 5 from J; bases not matched to a gene: 6. This CDR3 is built from 14 residues.

The chain has TRBV6-6 and TRBJ1-2, with D unclear. Germline CDR1 and CDR2: MNHNY and SVGAGI (reference sequence). The CDR3 has 11 residues. CDR3 residues: CGVLGSNGYTF. The DNA of the CDR3 is TGTGGGGTACTCGGGTCAAATGGCTACACCTTC.

This CDR3 reads CASRGLQETQYF. The CDR3, as DNA: TGTGCCAGCAGGGGACTTCAAGAGACCCAGTACTTC. The gene calls are TRBV5-4 and TRBJ2-5; D possibly corresponds to TRBD2 (6 bases). There are 12 residues in the CDR3. With 5 bases removed from V and 2 bases from J, the gap between germline ends came to 7 bases. Germline assignment: CDR1 SGHNT and CDR2 YYREEE (reference sequence).

The chain is built from TRBV28 and TRBJ2-7, with TRBD1 identical over 7 bases. CDR1 MDHEN and CDR2 SYDVKM come from the germline V gene. The V and J ends lost 7 bases and 2 bases, in that order; junction bases with no gene match: 11. CDR3 length: 15 residues. In DNA form, the CDR3 reads TGTGCCAGCAACCCGACAGGGTCCCAGACCTACGAGCAGTACTTC. This gives the protein CASNPTGSQTYEQYF.

This clone was picked up one time. The chain is built from TRBV6-1 and TRBJ1-1; 9 bases fit TRBD1. Germline-derived CDR1 and CDR2 are MNHNS and SASEGT. Trimming took 4 bases from V and 0 from J; bases not matched to a gene: 6. This CDR3 has 16 amino acids. The DNA for the CDR3 is TGTGCCAGCAGTGGGGGGACAGGGCAACTGAACACTGAAGCTTTCTTT. Translation: CASSGGTGQLNTEAFF.

The chain has TRBV24-1 and TRBJ2-1; TRBD2 might be the D (6 bases). Between the trimmed V and J ends, which lost 0 bases and 5 bases, there was a span of 13 bases. The CDR3 totals 16 residues. The germline V gene encodes CDR1 KGHDR and CDR2 SFDVKD. The CDR3 bases are TGTGCCACCAGTGATTTGCAGGCGGGGATTGACAATGAGCAGTTCTTC. Protein product: CATSDLQAGIDNEQFF.

The chain recombines TRBV29-1 with TRBJ1-4, with 10 bases lining up with TRBD1. V trimming: 5 bases; J trimming: 8 bases; junction bases outside the gene matches: 5. Germline V gene data show CDR1 as SQVTM and CDR2 as ANQGSEA. This CDR3 has 13 amino acids. The CDR3 sequence: CSVRDRGREKLFF. CDR3 nucleotides: TGCAGCGTTAGGGACAGGGGCAGAGAAAAACTGTTTTTT.

The DNA for the CDR3 is TGTGCCAGCAGTGAAGCTTTTAATACGGGGTCTGGCTACACCTTC. It encodes CASSEAFNTGSGYTF. This rearrangement joins TRBV25-1 to TRBJ1-2; D is ambiguous. The CDR3 has 15 residues. Germline V CDR1 and CDR2: MGHDK, SYGVNS. The germline V and J ends were trimmed by 2 bases and 7 bases, with 17 bases remaining between them.

This chain joins TRBV20-1 and TRBJ2-7; TRBD2 aligns across 10 bases. This CDR3 comprises 15 residues. The V and J ends lost 3 bases and 4 bases, in that order; junction bases with no gene match: 9. CDR1 is DFQATT and CDR2 is SNEGSKA in the germline V gene (reference sequence). The CDR3 loop is CSASSEWTSGYEQYF. CDR3 nucleotides: TGCAGTGCTAGTAGCGAGTGGACTAGCGGATACGAGCAGTACTTC.